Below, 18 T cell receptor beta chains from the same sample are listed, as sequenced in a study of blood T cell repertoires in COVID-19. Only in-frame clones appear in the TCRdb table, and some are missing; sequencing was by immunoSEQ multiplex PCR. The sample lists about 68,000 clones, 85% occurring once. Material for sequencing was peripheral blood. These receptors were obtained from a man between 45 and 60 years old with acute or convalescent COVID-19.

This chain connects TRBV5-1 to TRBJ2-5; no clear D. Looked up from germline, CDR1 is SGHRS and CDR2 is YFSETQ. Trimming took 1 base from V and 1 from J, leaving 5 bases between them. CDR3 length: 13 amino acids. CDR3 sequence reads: CASSLNGQETQYF. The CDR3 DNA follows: TGCGCCAGCAGCTTGAACGGCCAAGAGACCCAGTACTTC.

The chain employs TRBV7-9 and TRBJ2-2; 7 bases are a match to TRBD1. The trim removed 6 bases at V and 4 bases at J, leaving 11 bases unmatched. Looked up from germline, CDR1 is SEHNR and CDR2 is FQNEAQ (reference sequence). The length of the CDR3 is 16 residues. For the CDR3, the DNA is TGTGCCAGCAGACCTCCCGGACAGGCGGTCACCGGGGAGCTGTTTTTT. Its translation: CASRPPGQAVTGELFF.

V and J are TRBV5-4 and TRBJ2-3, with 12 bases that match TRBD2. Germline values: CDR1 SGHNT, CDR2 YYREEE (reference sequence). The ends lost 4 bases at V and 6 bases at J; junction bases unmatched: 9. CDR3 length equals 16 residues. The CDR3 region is CASSPKTSGGGDTQYF. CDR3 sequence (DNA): TGTGCCAGCAGCCCAAAGACTAGCGGGGGAGGGGATACGCAGTATTTT. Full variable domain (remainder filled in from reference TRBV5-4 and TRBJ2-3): ETGVTQSPTHLIKTRGQQVTLRCSSQSGHNTVSWYQQALGQGPQFIFQYYREEENGRGNFPPRFSGLQFPNYSSELNVNALELDDSALYLCASSPKTSGGGDTQYFGPGTRLTVL.

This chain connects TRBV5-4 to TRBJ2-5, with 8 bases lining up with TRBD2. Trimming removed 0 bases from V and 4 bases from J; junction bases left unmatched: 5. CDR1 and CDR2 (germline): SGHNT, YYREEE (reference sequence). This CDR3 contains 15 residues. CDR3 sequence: CASSLGRGAGETQYF. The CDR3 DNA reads TGTGCCAGCAGCTTGGGGCGGGGGGCCGGAGAGACCCAGTACTTC.

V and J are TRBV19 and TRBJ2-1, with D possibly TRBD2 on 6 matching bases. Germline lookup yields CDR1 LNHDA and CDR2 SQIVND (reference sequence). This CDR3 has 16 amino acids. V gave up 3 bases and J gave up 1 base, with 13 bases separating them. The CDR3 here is CASSISQEGSYNEQFF. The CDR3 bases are TGTGCCAGTAGTATCTCCCAGGAGGGGTCCTACAATGAGCAGTTCTTC.

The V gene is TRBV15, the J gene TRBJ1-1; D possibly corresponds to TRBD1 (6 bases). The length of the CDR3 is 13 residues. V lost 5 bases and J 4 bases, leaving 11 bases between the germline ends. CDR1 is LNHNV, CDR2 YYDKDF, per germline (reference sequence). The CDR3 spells CATSRSGVTEAFF. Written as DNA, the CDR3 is TGTGCCACCAGCCGATCAGGGGTCACTGAAGCTTTCTTT.

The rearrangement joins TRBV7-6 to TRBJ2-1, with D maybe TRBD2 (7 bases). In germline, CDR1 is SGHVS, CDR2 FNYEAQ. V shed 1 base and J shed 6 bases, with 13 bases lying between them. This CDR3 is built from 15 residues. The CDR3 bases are TGTGCCAGCAGCTTAGGAGGGGGGGCCGGCAATGAGCAGTTCTTC. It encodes CASSLGGGAGNEQFF. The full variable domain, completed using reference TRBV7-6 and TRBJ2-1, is GAGVSQSPRYKVTKRGQDVALRCDPISGHVSLYWYRQALGQGPEFLTYFNYEAQQDKSGLPNDRFSAERPEGSISTLTIQRTEQRDSAMYRCASSLGGGAGNEQFFGPGTRLTVL.

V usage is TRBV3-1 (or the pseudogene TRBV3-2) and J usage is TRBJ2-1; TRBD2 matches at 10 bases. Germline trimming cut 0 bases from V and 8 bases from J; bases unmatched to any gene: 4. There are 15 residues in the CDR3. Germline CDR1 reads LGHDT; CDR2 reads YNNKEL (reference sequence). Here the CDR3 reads CASSQEAGGPYEQFF. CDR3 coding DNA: TGTGCCAGCAGCCAAGAAGCGGGGGGGCCCTATGAGCAGTTCTTC.

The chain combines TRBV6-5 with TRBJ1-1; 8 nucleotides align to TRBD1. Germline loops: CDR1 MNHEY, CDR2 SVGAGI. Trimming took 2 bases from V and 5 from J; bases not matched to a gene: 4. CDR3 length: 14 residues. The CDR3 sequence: CASSYGQGFTEAFF. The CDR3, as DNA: TGTGCCAGCAGTTACGGACAGGGTTTTACTGAAGCTTTCTTT.

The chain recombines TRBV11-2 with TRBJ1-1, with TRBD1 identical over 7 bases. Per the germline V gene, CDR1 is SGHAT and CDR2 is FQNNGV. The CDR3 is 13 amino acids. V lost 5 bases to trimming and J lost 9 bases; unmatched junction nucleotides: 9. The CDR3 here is CASSRPWTGKAFF. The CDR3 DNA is TGTGCCAGCAGCCGTCCGTGGACAGGTAAAGCTTTCTTT.

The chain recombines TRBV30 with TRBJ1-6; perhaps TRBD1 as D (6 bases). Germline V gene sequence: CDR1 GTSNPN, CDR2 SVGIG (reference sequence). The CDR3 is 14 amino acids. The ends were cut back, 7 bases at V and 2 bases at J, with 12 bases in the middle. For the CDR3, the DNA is TGTGCCTTGTCCCGGGACACCTATAATTCACCCCTCCACTTT. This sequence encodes CALSRDTYNSPLHF.

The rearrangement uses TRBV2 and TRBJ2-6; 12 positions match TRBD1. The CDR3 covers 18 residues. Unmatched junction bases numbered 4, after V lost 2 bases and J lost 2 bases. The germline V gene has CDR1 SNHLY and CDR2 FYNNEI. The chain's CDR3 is CASSELGTGGTGANVLTF. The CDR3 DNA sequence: TGTGCCAGCAGTGAATTAGGGACAGGGGGCACTGGGGCCAACGTCCTGACTTTC.

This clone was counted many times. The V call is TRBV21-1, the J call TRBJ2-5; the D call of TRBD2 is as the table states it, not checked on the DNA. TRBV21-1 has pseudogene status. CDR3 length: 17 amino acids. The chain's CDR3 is CASSKKVQRGPSETQYF. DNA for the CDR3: TGTGCCAGCAGCAAAAAGGTACAGCGGGGTCCATCGGAGACCCAGTACTTC.

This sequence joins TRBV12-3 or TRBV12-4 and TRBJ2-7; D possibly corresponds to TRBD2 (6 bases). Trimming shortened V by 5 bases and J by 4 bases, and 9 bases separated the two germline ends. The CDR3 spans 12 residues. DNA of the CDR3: TGTGCCAGCAGTCCCGGGACTTACGAGCAGTACTTC. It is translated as CASSPGTYEQYF.

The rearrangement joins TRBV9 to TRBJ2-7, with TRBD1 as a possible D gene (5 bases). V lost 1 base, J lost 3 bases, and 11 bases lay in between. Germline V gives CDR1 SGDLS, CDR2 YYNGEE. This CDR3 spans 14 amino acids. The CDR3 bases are TGTGCCAGCAGCGTATTTAGGGGCTACTACGAGCAGTACGTC. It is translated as CASSVFRGYYEQYV.

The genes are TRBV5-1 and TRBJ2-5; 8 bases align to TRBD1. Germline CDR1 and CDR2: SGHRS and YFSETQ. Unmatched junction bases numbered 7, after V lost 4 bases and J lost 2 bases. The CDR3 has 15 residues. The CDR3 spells CASSGRQGTQETQYF. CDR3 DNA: TGCGCCAGCAGCGGAAGACAGGGGACTCAAGAGACCCAGTACTTC. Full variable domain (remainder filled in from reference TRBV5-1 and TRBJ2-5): KAGVTQTPRYLIKTRGQQVTLSCSPISGHRSVSWYQQTPGQGLQFLFEYFSETQRNKGNFPGRFSGRQFSNSRSEMNVSTLELGDSALYLCASSGRQGTQETQYFGPGTRLLVL.

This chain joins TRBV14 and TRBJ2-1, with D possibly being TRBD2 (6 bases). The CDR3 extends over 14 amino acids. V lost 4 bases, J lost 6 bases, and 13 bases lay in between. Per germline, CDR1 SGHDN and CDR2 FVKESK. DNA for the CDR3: TGTGCCAGCAGCCCTGGAAGGGAGGTCAATGAGCAGTTCTTC. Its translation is CASSPGREVNEQFF.

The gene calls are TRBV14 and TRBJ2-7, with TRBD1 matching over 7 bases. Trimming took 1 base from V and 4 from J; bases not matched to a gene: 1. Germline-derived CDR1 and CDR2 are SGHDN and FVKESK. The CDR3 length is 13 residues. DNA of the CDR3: TGTGCCAGCAGCCAAGGACAGGGATACGAGCAGTACGTC. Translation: CASSQGQGYEQYV.